This passage covers 20 T cell receptor beta chains from one sample sequenced in a study of shared clonotypes between healthy human individuals. Only in-frame clones appear in the TCRdb table, and some are missing; sequencing was by immunoSEQ multiplex PCR. The data show 2 million or so clones, about 95% seen once. CD8 cells regarded as naive lacked CD45RO, were positively chosen for CCR7, and omitted terminally differentiated effector memory CD45RA+ cells. The specimen sequenced was naive CD8+ T cells sorted from blood. These receptor sequences come from a man aged 18-30 years in good health.

CDR3 sequence (DNA): TGTGCCAGCAGGGACACGGACTCCTACGAGCAGTACTTC. The encoded protein is CASRDTDSYEQYF. V and J are TRBV27 and TRBJ2-7; maybe TRBD1 (5 bases). This CDR3 comprises 13 residues. V was pared by 6 bases and J by 0 bases, with 9 bases between. Germline V gives CDR1 MNHEY, CDR2 SMNVEV (reference sequence).

V gene TRBV7-9 combines with J gene TRBJ2-3; 9 nucleotides align to TRBD1. There are 17 residues in the CDR3. The V gene's germline CDR1 is SEHNR and CDR2 FQNEAQ (reference sequence). Germline trimming cut 1 base from V and 4 bases from J; bases unmatched to any gene: 9. CDR3 protein: CASSLELDRGLADTQYF. For the CDR3, the DNA is TGTGCCAGCAGCTTAGAATTGGACAGGGGACTGGCAGATACGCAGTATTTT.

The rearrangement links TRBV4-1 to TRBJ2-2; D might be TRBD1 or TRBD2, each matching 6 bases. V lost 4 bases and J lost 3, with 9 bases in between. The CDR3 contains 14 residues. In germline, CDR1 is MGHRA, CDR2 YSYEKL. CDR3 sequence: CASSPRGDTGELFF. The CDR3 region has the DNA TGCGCCAGCAGCCCGAGGGGGGACACCGGGGAGCTGTTTTTT.

For this clone: This may come from a read error, since a much larger clone is one base off. The J gene is TRBJ2-7, the V gene TRBV4-2, with 10 nucleotides matching TRBD1. V was clipped by 5 bases and J by 4 bases; unmatched bases: 2. This CDR3 contains 13 residues. Germline assignment: CDR1 LGHNA and CDR2 YNFKEQ. CDR3 sequence reads: CASSWDRGYEQYF. The CDR3 DNA is TGTGCCAGCAGCTGGGACAGGGGTTACGAGCAGTACTTC.

The chain uses TRBV7-9 and TRBJ1-2; the match to TRBD1 covers 7 bases. Germline values: CDR1 SEHNR, CDR2 FQNEAQ (reference sequence). The J segment lost 3 bases and the V segment lost 3 bases, leaving 7 bases of the junction unmatched. The CDR3 runs 15 residues. The CDR3 here is CASSFEGAGDYGYTF. DNA for the CDR3: TGTGCCAGCAGCTTTGAGGGGGCCGGTGACTATGGCTACACCTTC.

V and J are TRBV5-1 and TRBJ2-7; a possible D gene is TRBD1 (5 bases). V gave up 4 bases and J gave up 2 bases, with 13 bases separating them. This CDR3 is built from 14 residues. CDR1 and CDR2 from the germline V gene are SGHRS and YFSETQ. The CDR3 sequence: CASSQRGGPYEQYF. The CDR3 region has the DNA TGCGCCAGCAGCCAAAGGGGCGGCCCCTACGAGCAGTACTTC.

The chain combines TRBV9 with TRBJ2-1, with D possibly being TRBD1 (6 bases). This CDR3 contains 16 residues. Trimming removed 0 bases from V and 6 bases from J, with 16 bases in between. Germline-derived CDR1 and CDR2 are SGDLS and YYNGEE. In nucleotides, the CDR3 is TGTGCCAGCAGCGTAGTCGCGGTGGTGGGGGCCAATGAGCAGTTCTTC. Its protein product is CASSVVAVVGANEQFF.

The chain joins TRBV2 to TRBJ1-2, with 7 bases that match TRBD1. Trimming cost V 6 bases and J 0 bases; bases outside gene matches: 7. The CDR3 consists of 15 residues. CDR1 and CDR2 from the germline V gene are SNHLY and FYNNEI. CDR3 residues: CASSGRDRANYGYTF. CDR3 nucleotide sequence: TGTGCCAGCAGCGGACGGGACAGAGCTAACTATGGCTACACCTTC.

The CDR3 DNA sequence: TGTGCCAGCAGCGTAGATGTAGGGCGGAACACCGGGGAGCTGTTTTTT. Protein sequence: CASSVDVGRNTGELFF. The chain employs TRBV9 and TRBJ2-2; D not resolved. V was trimmed by 0 bases and J by 1 base, leaving 10 bases between them. From germline, CDR1 is SGDLS and CDR2 YYNGEE. The CDR3 has 16 amino acids.

A remark on this clone: The identical CDR3 is also encoded by other nucleotide sequences in the sample. The chain links TRBV27 to TRBJ1-5; 8 bases match TRBD1. V gave up 4 bases and J gave up 1 base; unmatched junction bases: 0. The CDR3 loop spans 14 amino acids. Germline values: CDR1 MNHEY, CDR2 SMNVEV (reference sequence). CDR3 bases: TGTGCCAGCAGTTCAGGGGGCAGCAATCAGCCCCAGCATTTT. Translation gives CASSSGGSNQPQHF.

The chain has TRBV7-9 and TRBJ2-7; a possible D gene is TRBD1 (5 bases). V lost 1 base, J lost 5 bases, and 12 bases lay in between. Germline V gene lookup returns CDR1 SEHNR and CDR2 FQNEAQ (reference sequence). The CDR3 extends over 14 amino acids. For the CDR3, the DNA is TGTGCCAGCAGCTTAGATTTCAAGGGGAACGAGCAGTACTTC. It yields the protein CASSLDFKGNEQYF. The full variable domain, its missing parts supplied by reference TRBV7-9 and TRBJ2-7, is DTGVSQNPRHKITKRGQNVTFRCDPISEHNRLYWYRQTLGQGPEFLTYFQNEAQLEKSRLLSDRFSAERPKGSFSTLEIQRTEQGDSAMYLCASSLDFKGNEQYFGPGTRLTVT.

This chain joins TRBV11-2 and TRBJ1-2; weak D call: TRBD1 (5 bases). The CDR3 contains 15 residues. CDR1 and CDR2 (germline): SGHAT, FQNNGV. Trimming cost V 0 bases and J 4 bases, with 12 bases left between them. The CDR3 sequence is CASSLESGSGYGYTF. CDR3 nucleotides: TGTGCCAGCAGCTTAGAATCAGGGTCTGGCTATGGCTACACCTTC.

The V call is TRBV5-6, the J call TRBJ2-1; 14 positions match TRBD2. The CDR3 sequence is 14 residues long. V shed 7 bases, J shed 12 bases, and the junction held 9 bases outside the gene matches. The germline V gene encodes CDR1 SGHDT and CDR2 YYEEEE. The CDR3 loop is CASEGLAGGSAQFF. Written as DNA, the CDR3 is TGTGCCAGCGAAGGACTAGCGGGGGGTTCCGCGCAGTTCTTC. Complete variable domain (other parts from reference TRBV5-6 and TRBJ2-1): DAGVTQSPTHLIKTRGQQVTLRCSPKSGHDTVSWYQQALGQGPQFIFQYYEEEERQRGNFPDRFSGHQFPNYSSELNVNALLLGDSALYLCASEGLAGGSAQFFGPGTRLTVL.

This clone was observed once. This chain connects TRBV6-4 to TRBJ2-1; tentatively, D is TRBD1 or TRBD2 (6 bases each). Germline V gene data show CDR1 as MRHNA and CDR2 as SNTAGT. V shed 6 bases and J shed 2 bases, with 17 bases lying between them. The CDR3 length is 16 residues. The CDR3 sequence is CASSLDGGRAYNEQFF. The CDR3, as DNA: TGTGCCAGCAGCCTCGACGGGGGCAGGGCCTACAATGAGCAGTTCTTC.

The rearrangement uses TRBV19 and TRBJ2-1; 7 bases match TRBD2. Germline trimming cut 0 bases from V and 7 bases from J; bases unmatched to any gene: 6. This CDR3 has 15 residues. Germline V CDR1 and CDR2: LNHDA, SQIVND (reference sequence). The CDR3 region is CASSIDREGWNEQFF. CDR3 DNA sequence: TGTGCCAGTAGTATAGACAGGGAGGGATGGAATGAGCAGTTCTTC.

A note on this clone: Other DNA sequences within the sample encode an identical CDR3. The chain uses TRBV27 and TRBJ2-7; tentatively, D is TRBD2 (5 bases). CDR1 and CDR2 from the germline V gene are MNHEY and SMNVEV (reference sequence). This CDR3 spans 13 amino acids. The V end lost 3 bases, the J end lost 3 bases, and 9 bases lay between the germline ends. This CDR3 reads CASSFLGGYEQYF. CDR3 nucleotides: TGTGCCAGCAGTTTTCTAGGAGGCTACGAGCAGTACTTC.

A remark on this clone: The same CDR3 is also encoded by other DNA sequences in this sample. V usage is TRBV6-5 and J usage is TRBJ2-5; 7 bases fit TRBD2. The CDR3 loop spans 14 amino acids. The V gene's germline CDR1 is MNHEY and CDR2 SVGAGI. V was clipped by 6 bases and J by 2 bases; unmatched bases: 6. This CDR3 reads CASSPGGLQETQYF. The CDR3 bases are TGTGCCAGCAGCCCGGGGGGTTTACAAGAGACCCAGTACTTC.

This rearrangement joins TRBV27 to TRBJ2-1; weak D call: TRBD2 (6 bases). V lost 8 bases to trimming and J lost 0 bases, with 14 bases between them. Germline CDR1 MNHEY, CDR2 SMNVEV (reference sequence). This CDR3 region has 15 residues. The CDR3 region has the DNA TGTGCCAGCGGCCCCTACGGGGGCTCCTACAATGAGCAGTTCTTC. It translates to CASGPYGGSYNEQFF.

This chain connects TRBV6-4 to TRBJ2-1; perhaps D is TRBD1 or TRBD2 (5 bases each). The CDR3 length is 14 residues. Germline-derived CDR1 and CDR2 are MRHNA and SNTAGT. V shed 2 bases and J shed 10 bases, with 15 bases lying between them. CDR3 residues: CASSDPGTGPEQFF. The CDR3 DNA reads as TGTGCCAGCAGTGACCCCGGGACGGGGCCCGAGCAGTTCTTC.

The rearrangement uses TRBV7-8 and TRBJ1-5; 10 bases agree with TRBD1. Looked up from germline, CDR1 is SGHVS and CDR2 is FQNEAQ. The V segment lost 3 bases and the J segment 3 bases; nucleotides outside the gene matches: 5. The CDR3 totals 16 residues. The CDR3 DNA sequence: TGTGCCAGCAGCTTGACGGGACAGGGGAACAATCAGCCCCAGCATTTT. Its translation is CASSLTGQGNNQPQHF.